The 6 T cell receptor beta chains below were found in one sample sequenced in a study of blood T cells in healthy people across ages. The second PCR ran about 6 to 12 cycles with a sample-barcoded 5' primer and J-beta primers. TCRdb re-called the 5' RACE reads through MiXCR, storing one row per CDR3 protein. The sample carries some 1.5 million distinct CDR3 sequences, approximately 42% recorded once. Sequencing was performed on blood. These receptor sequences come from a woman aged 18-29 years in good health.

The CDR3 sequence is CASTQGLTNTEAFF. Here the CDR3 DNA reads TGTGCCAGCACCCAGGGACTAACGAACACTGAAGCTTTCTTT. The chain recombines TRBV6-2 or TRBV6-3 with TRBJ1-1, with D possibly TRBD1 on 5 matching bases. The CDR3 consists of 14 residues. Germline V gene lookup returns CDR1 MNHEY and CDR2 SVGEGT. Trimming left V 7 bases short and J 1 base short, with 13 bases between.

CDR3 DNA sequence: TGTGCCAGCAGTTTGAGGGGGGCGCAGCCTGAAGCTTTCTTT. Translating gives CASSLRGAQPEAFF. The gene calls are TRBV12-3 or TRBV12-4 and TRBJ1-1; D is perhaps TRBD1 (6 bases). The CDR3 contains 14 residues. V was pared by 3 bases and J by 6 bases, with 14 bases between.

This chain links TRBV6-2 or TRBV6-3 with TRBJ1-6, with 7 bases fitting TRBD1. CDR3 length: 13 residues. In germline, CDR1 is MNHEY, CDR2 SVGEGT. The junction had 5 bases not matched to a gene; V was cut back by 8 bases and J by 7 bases. CDR3 sequence (DNA): TGTGCCAGCGCCGGGACAGCGAATTCACCCCTCCACTTT. Its translation: CASAGTANSPLHF.

This clonotype was seen a few times. The gene calls are TRBV7-2 and TRBJ2-7, with D possibly being TRBD1 (7 bases). Germline CDR1 is SGHTA and CDR2 is FQGNSA. V was pared by 5 bases and J by 7 bases, with 21 bases between. CDR3 length: 15 amino acids. As DNA, the CDR3 is TGTGCCAGCAGCCCGTTCGGGACAGCCCGGGGGGAGCAGTACTTC. Protein product: CASSPFGTARGEQYF.

This clonotype occurred a few times. The rearrangement joins TRBV5-1 to TRBJ2-1, with TRBD2 identical over 7 bases. Germline V gene sequence: CDR1 SGHRS, CDR2 YFSETQ. The CDR3 has 20 amino acids. Trimming at V came to 1 base and at J to 4 bases, leaving 20 bases not matched to a gene. The CDR3 nucleotides are TGCGCCAGCAGCTTGCGGCAGGACCCTGGCTGGCGGGGGATTTACAATGAGCAGTTCTTC. Translated: CASSLRQDPGWRGIYNEQFF.

The chain recombines TRBV3-1 with TRBJ2-5; TRBD2 aligns across 9 bases. The CDR3 spans 16 residues. Germline values: CDR1 LGHDT, CDR2 YNNKEL (reference sequence). The junction had 10 bases not matched to a gene; V was cut back by 1 base and J by 7 bases. The CDR3 nucleotides read TGTGCCAGCAGCCAAGGGAGTTTGGCGGGAGGGGGGACCCAGTACTTC. It specifies CASSQGSLAGGGTQYF.